This is a list of T cell receptor beta chains from one sample in a study of blood T cell repertoires in COVID-19. The protocol was immunoSEQ multiplex PCR, while the TCRdb copy is restricted to in-frame clones and leaves out a portion. The sample has 150,000 or so clones, about 91% seen once. Material for sequencing was peripheral blood. These receptor sequences come from a woman aged 55-69 years with acute or convalescent COVID-19. CDR3s leave out the opening cysteine and the closing phenylalanine or tryptophan. Clone size is given for some rows only: seen once, a few or many times, or a class if the clone is expanded.

- TRBJ1-2 TRBV30 AWSTGLNYGYT
- TRBJ1-2 TRBV9 ASSVSGQGYGYT
- TRBJ2-2 TRBV9 ASSARTGAGNTGELF
once TRBJ2-3 TRBV4-1 ASSLRGAVDTQY
- TRBJ2-5 TRBV20-1 SASSETQY
- TRBJ1-1 TRBV11-2 ASSLGQLNTEAF
- TRBJ1-3 TRBV21-1 ASSGLSGTLGSGNTIY
- TRBJ1-6 TRBV7-9 ASSRTGGNSPLH
- TRBJ1-5 TRBV10-3 AISTTTGNNQPQH
- TRBJ1-3 TRBV11-2 ASSHSRSGNTIY
- TRBJ1-2 TRBV5-5 ASSRQGPNYGYT
few TRBJ2-5 TRBV6-5 ASRRQGQVAETQY
- TRBJ2-7 TRBV15 ATSRDRVFEQY
- TRBJ1-2 TRBV7-2 ASSLLNPRVSYGYT
- TRBJ1-6 TRBV6-5 ASSYSMGGGSPLH
- TRBJ2-1 TRBV19 ASSIERQGGDEQF
- TRBJ1-4 TRBV7-2 ASSPRAGGDEKLF
- TRBJ1-1 TRBV4-3 ASSQTLNTEAF
- TRBJ2-3 TRBV4-2 ASRLGLAGLTDTQY
- TRBJ1-4 TRBV7-9 ASSLDGTELEKLF
- TRBJ1-2 TRBV10-3 AITRGGDGYT
- TRBJ1-6 TRBV7-9 ASSLGGQGGSPLH
- TRBJ1-2 TRBV28 ASTHTYRDSDT
- TRBJ1-5 TRBV7-6 ASSLDAGGSDQPQH
- TRBJ1-2 TRBV6-1 ASSEAKPGQKYGYT
- TRBJ2-7 TRBV6-2/TRBV6-3 ASSPYTKHPAKQY
once TRBJ1-3 TRBV9 ASSVAGVGNTIY
- TRBJ2-3 TRBV7-9 ASSLGFLAGGEADTQY
many TRBJ1-5 TRBV6-2/TRBV6-3 ASSYLQGGNQPQH
- TRBJ2-7 TRBV7-8 ASSLQTGYSYEQY
- TRBJ1-1 TRBV12-5 ASGLVGAPRAF
- TRBJ2-1 TRBV5-1 ASSATSNSYNEQF
- TRBJ1-1 TRBV7-2 ASSLTRLNTEAF
- TRBJ1-2 TRBV2 ASREWGQGASNYGYT
- TRBJ2-1 TRBV4-2 ASSQDRGIPYNEQF
- TRBJ1-2 TRBV10-3 AISETETQGIGGYT
- TRBJ1-5 TRBV21-1 ASSKEADEPNQPQH
once TRBJ2-3 TRBV10-3 ATKGPRTDTQY
- TRBJ1-1 TRBV5-1 ASSLTGTLNTEAF
once TRBJ2-1 TRBV4-1 ASSRIAGGTYNEQF
- TRBJ1-2 TRBV5-1 ASSSLSGQGGYGYT
- TRBJ2-7 TRBV14 ASSQDPGAYEQY
- TRBJ1-5 TRBV30 AWSGDRTNQPQH
once TRBJ1-1 TRBV2 ASSLGQGGGYTEAF
- TRBJ1-1 TRBV7-8 ASSVWGKNTEAF
- TRBJ2-5 TRBV5-1 ASSLGRGAGETQY
once TRBJ2-1 TRBV28 ASSEDRNEQF
- TRBJ1-2 TRBV28 ASSFADREYGYT
- TRBJ1-1 TRBV19 ASSTTGAPIGTEAF
- TRBJ2-3 TRBV28 ASSLGASGYTDTQY
- TRBJ2-3 TRBV14 ASSQDQGVTDTQY